This TCR beta chain was identified in a study of blood T cell repertoires in COVID-19. Study in general: Whether acute or convalescent, the COVID-19 samples came from the United States, Italy and Spain. In each case, the material was cDNA or gDNA derived from T cells, B-cell-depleted T cells, or PBMCs.

Authors' methods: Estimation of nucleated cell counts was performed using reference gene primer amplification. Clones were sequenced by immunoSEQ multiplex PCR, and TCRdb holds only the in-frame ones, with some missing. The V and J calls and clone size are taken from that table; D and trimming were inferred from the DNA. The sample shows 35,000 to 45,000 clones, 88% of them seen only once. Source material: peripheral blood. The sequence was obtained from a man aged 65 to 79 with active COVID-19.

CDR3 amino acids: CASSTTGDGKAFF. CDR3 DNA: TGTGCCAGCAGTACAACGGGAGACGGTAAAGCTTTCTTT. V gene TRBV2 combines with J gene TRBJ1-1; unclear D gene. Trimming shortened V by 5 bases and J by 9 bases, and 16 bases separated the two germline ends. Germline values: CDR1 SNHLY, CDR2 FYNNEI. This CDR3 comprises 13 residues.